The 8 T cell receptor beta chains reported below all come from one sample, sequenced in a study of shared clonotypes between healthy human individuals. The method was immunoSEQ multiplex PCR; TCRdb's version includes in-frame clones alone and lacks a portion of them. Here the sample spans hundreds of thousands of clones, more than 95% being singletons. Naive CD8 cells, CD45RO-negative and positively selected for CCR7, excluded terminally differentiated effector memory CD45RA+ cells. Material: naive CD8+ T cells sorted from blood. The receptors were gathered from a man between 25 and 39 years old in good health.

On this clone itself: The sample holds other DNA sequences that translate to the same CDR3. The chain employs TRBV29-1 and TRBJ2-1; D remains ambiguous. The CDR3 spans 13 residues. Per the germline V gene, CDR1 is SQVTM and CDR2 is ANQGSEA. With 2 bases removed from V and 2 bases from J, the gap between germline ends came to 7 bases. Written as DNA, the CDR3 is TGCAGCGTTGAAACCGTGACCTACAATGAGCAGTTCTTC. This encodes CSVETVTYNEQFF.

V gene TRBV7-2 combines with J gene TRBJ1-1, with 8 bases matching TRBD1. Trimming took 3 bases from V and 10 from J; bases not matched to a gene: 22. This CDR3 comprises 18 residues. In germline, CDR1 is SGHTA, CDR2 FQGNSA. For the CDR3, the DNA is TGTGCCAGCAGCTTTCACCGATCATCAGGGGGCGCGGGTGGTGGAGCTTTCTTT. Its translation: CASSFHRSSGGAGGGAFF.

The chain joins TRBV2 to TRBJ2-7, with D possibly TRBD2 on 6 matching bases. This CDR3 contains 13 residues. Trimming removed 8 bases at V and 3 bases at J, with 14 bases between. Germline V CDR1 and CDR2: SNHLY, FYNNEI. The chain's CDR3 is CASGGTLDYEQYF. In DNA form, the CDR3 reads TGTGCCAGCGGCGGGACTCTAGACTACGAGCAGTACTTC.

CDR3 bases: TGTGCCAGCAGCCAGGGACTAGCGGGACAAGAGACCCAGTACTTC. It codes for CASSQGLAGQETQYF. V and J are TRBV11-2 and TRBJ2-5; 13 positions agree with TRBD2. The CDR3 runs 15 residues. V shed 5 bases, J shed 2 bases, and the junction held 2 bases outside the gene matches. Germline CDR1 is SGHAT and CDR2 is FQNNGV.

The chain recombines TRBV30 with TRBJ1-2; D not resolved. There are 12 residues in the CDR3. V lost 4 bases and J lost 5, with 11 bases in between. CDR1 is GTSNPN and CDR2 is SVGIG in the germline V gene (reference sequence). As DNA, the CDR3 is TGTGCCTGGACCATCGACCTATATGGCTACACCTTC. Its protein product is CAWTIDLYGYTF.

The rearrangement links TRBV5-1 to TRBJ2-2, with D maybe TRBD1 (6 bases). Germline-derived CDR1 and CDR2 are SGHRS and YFSETQ. The CDR3 has 15 amino acids. With 3 bases removed from V and 1 base from J, the gap between germline ends came to 10 bases. CDR3 amino acids: CASSSYRVNTGELFF. The CDR3 bases are TGCGCCAGCAGCTCCTACAGGGTGAACACCGGGGAGCTGTTTTTT.

The rearrangement uses TRBV6-5 and TRBJ2-7; the match to TRBD1 covers 9 bases. V shed 5 bases, J shed 3 bases, and the junction held 8 bases outside the gene matches. The germline CDR1 and CDR2 sequences are MNHEY and SVGAGI. This CDR3 contains 15 residues. CDR3 coding DNA: TGTGCCAGCAGTACTTGGACAGGGGAAGGCTACGAGCAGTACTTC. This codes for CASSTWTGEGYEQYF.

The CDR3 sequence is CAWNTGGTDTQYF. The CDR3 DNA reads as TGTGCCTGGAATACAGGGGGGACAGATACGCAGTATTTT. The chain employs TRBV30 and TRBJ2-3, with 8 bases aligning to TRBD1. Germline loops: CDR1 GTSNPN, CDR2 SVGIG (reference sequence). The ends lost 4 bases at V and 3 bases at J; junction bases unmatched: 3. The CDR3 contains 13 residues.